The 31 T cell receptor beta chains presented below share a single source sample, sequenced in a study of blood T cell repertoires in COVID-19. Generated by immunoSEQ multiplex PCR, the TCRdb table keeps only in-frame clones and is missing some. Here the sample spans around 70,000 clones, around 88% being singletons. Sample: peripheral blood. The receptors derive from a man aged 60 to 75 with acute or convalescent COVID-19.

This chain uses TRBV24-1 with TRBJ2-3; D is perhaps TRBD2 (6 bases). The CDR3 length is 17 residues. V shed 4 bases and J shed 5 bases, with 21 bases lying between them. Germline loops: CDR1 KGHDR, CDR2 SFDVKD. As DNA, the CDR3 is TGTGCCACCAGTGAGGTCGGGAGACCCCTGGGGTTAGATACGCAGTATTTT. It is translated as CATSEVGRPLGLDTQYF.

The gene calls are TRBV5-4 and TRBJ1-6; weak D call: TRBD1 (6 bases). Germline-derived CDR1 and CDR2 are SGHNT and YYREEE (reference sequence). With 4 bases removed from V and 7 bases from J, the gap between germline ends came to 12 bases. CDR3 length equals 14 residues. The CDR3 coding sequence is TGTGCCAGCAGCCCTGACAGGCTCAATTCACCCCTCCACTTT. Translated: CASSPDRLNSPLHF.

Points on this clone: This CDR3 is also generated by other DNA sequences in the sample. The chain recombines TRBV5-1 with TRBJ2-5; unclear D gene. Trimming took off 0 bases at V and 5 bases at J, with 14 bases between the two ends. The CDR3 is 15 amino acids. Germline CDR1 SGHRS, CDR2 YFSETQ. CDR3 nucleotide sequence: TGCGCCAGCAGCTTGGTAGGAACTACCGGGGAGACCCAGTACTTC. Amino acid sequence: CASSLVGTTGETQYF. The full variable domain, with the rest looked up from reference TRBV5-1 and TRBJ2-5, is KAGVTQTPRYLIKTRGQQVTLSCSPISGHRSVSWYQQTPGQGLQFLFEYFSETQRNKGNFPGRFSGRQFSNSRSEMNVSTLELGDSALYLCASSLVGTTGETQYFGPGTRLLVL.

The chain combines TRBV3-1 (or the pseudogene TRBV3-2) with TRBJ2-2; TRBD2 matches at 7 bases. This CDR3 is built from 17 residues. Germline values: CDR1 LGHDT, CDR2 YNNKEL (reference sequence). Unmatched junction bases numbered 4, after V lost 0 bases and J lost 0 bases. The CDR3 coding sequence is TGTGCCAGCAGCCAAGACTCTAGCGGCGCGAACACCGGGGAGCTGTTTTTT. It codes for CASSQDSSGANTGELFF.

This clone was counted a single time. The chain uses TRBV13 and TRBJ2-7, with 8 positions matching TRBD1. J gave up 4 bases and V 5 bases, and 7 bases lay outside the gene matches. CDR1 and CDR2 from the germline V gene are PRHDT and FYEKMQ (reference sequence). CDR3 length equals 14 residues. The CDR3 bases are TGTGCCAGCAGCGACAGGGGAAGTACTTACGAGCAGTACTTC. Its translation: CASSDRGSTYEQYF.

CDR3 in DNA: TGTGCCAGCAGTGAACTAAGGGGGGGCCATGAGCAGTTCTTC. Translating gives CASSELRGGHEQFF. The rearrangement links TRBV6-4 to TRBJ2-1; TRBD2 might be the D (7 bases). V was pared by 3 bases and J by 8 bases, with 14 bases between. Germline CDR1 MRHNA, CDR2 SNTAGT. This CDR3 has 14 residues.

This rearrangement joins TRBV7-7 to TRBJ1-1, with D unresolved. The V end lost 2 bases, the J end lost 1 base, and 5 bases lay between the germline ends. The CDR3 is made up of 13 amino acids. The germline V gene has CDR1 SSHAT and CDR2 FNYEAQ (reference sequence). The CDR3 loop reads CASSLTANTEAFF. The DNA for the CDR3 is TGTGCCAGCAGCTTAACAGCGAACACTGAAGCTTTCTTT.

CDR3 nucleotide sequence: TGTGCCAGCAGCTTAGACACCACTAGCACAGATACGCAGTATTTT. Amino acids: CASSLDTTSTDTQYF. The chain employs TRBV5-4 and TRBJ2-3, with D unresolved. The CDR3 runs 15 residues. Germline V CDR1 and CDR2: SGHNT, YYREEE (reference sequence). V was trimmed by 2 bases and J by 0 bases, leaving 10 bases between them.

The chain uses TRBV7-9 and TRBJ1-6, with 10 nucleotides matching TRBD1. This CDR3 contains 16 residues. The V segment lost 2 bases and the J segment 7 bases; nucleotides outside the gene matches: 5. Germline assignment: CDR1 SEHNR and CDR2 FQNEAQ (reference sequence). Here the CDR3 DNA reads TGTGCCAGCAGCTTAAAGGGACAGGGGCAAAATTCACCCCTCCACTTT. This gives the protein CASSLKGQGQNSPLHF.

This rearrangement joins TRBV5-1 to TRBJ2-5; 10 nucleotides align to TRBD2. After removal of 0 bases from V and 5 bases from J, the junction contained 4 bases not matched to a gene. The length of the CDR3 is 15 residues. Germline CDR1 is SGHRS and CDR2 is YFSETQ. CDR3 DNA sequence: TGCGCCAGCAGCTTGGGGCTAGCGGGAGTTGAGACCCAGTACTTC. This gives the protein CASSLGLAGVETQYF.

This clone appeared once. This chain links TRBV19 with TRBJ1-2; 8 bases are shared with TRBD1. Germline CDR1 and CDR2: LNHDA and SQIVND (reference sequence). Losses at the gene ends were 6 bases for V and 8 bases for J; bases not matched to a gene: 8. CDR3 length equals 13 residues. The CDR3 DNA reads as TGTGCCAGTAGAAGGACAGGGACGCGGGGCTACACCTTC. Translated: CASRRTGTRGYTF.

The chain links TRBV6-5 to TRBJ2-7; 7 nucleotides align to TRBD2. CDR3 size: 14 residues. V lost 11 bases, J lost 6 bases, and 16 bases stayed unmatched. CDR1 is MNHEY, CDR2 SVGAGI, per germline. The CDR3 nucleotides are TGTGCCGCCGTCCCGGTAGGGAGGGGAGCCGAGCAGTACTTC. Translation: CAAVPVGRGAEQYF.

The rearrangement links TRBV24-1 to TRBJ1-2; D is unclear. This CDR3 is built from 14 residues. CDR1 and CDR2 (germline): KGHDR, SFDVKD. V shed 6 bases and J shed 5 bases, with 15 bases lying between them. The CDR3 DNA reads as TGTGCCACCAGTTCAGAGAGGAGCCCGTATGGCTACACCTTC. Translating gives CATSSERSPYGYTF.

J is TRBJ2-1 and V is TRBV24-1; 10 nucleotides align to TRBD2. The J segment lost 3 bases and the V segment lost 3 bases, leaving 4 bases of the junction unmatched. The length of the CDR3 is 16 residues. Germline lookup yields CDR1 KGHDR and CDR2 SFDVKD. The CDR3 sequence is CATSDRLAGDYNEQFF. The DNA for the CDR3 is TGTGCCACCAGTGATCGGCTAGCGGGGGACTACAATGAGCAGTTCTTC.

The chain couples TRBV9 to TRBJ2-1; TRBD1 matches 9 bases. The ends lost 3 bases at V and 1 base at J; junction bases unmatched: 11. Germline assignment: CDR1 SGDLS and CDR2 YYNGEE. The CDR3 totals 18 residues. CDR3 sequence (DNA): TGTGCCAGCAGCGCGGGGAGTGGGGGGACAGGGTCCTACAATGAGCAGTTCTTC. It yields the protein CASSAGSGGTGSYNEQFF.

The chain employs TRBV11-3 and TRBJ2-2; D is undetermined. Germline V CDR1 and CDR2: SGHNT, YENEEA. Trimming removed 6 bases from V and 2 bases from J, with 4 bases in between. CDR3 size: 12 residues. The CDR3 sequence: CASSSNTGELFF. The CDR3 coding sequence is TGTGCCAGCAGTTCAAACACCGGGGAGCTGTTTTTT.

This chain uses TRBV5-1 with TRBJ2-5, with D possibly matching TRBD2 (6 bases). Per the germline V gene, CDR1 is SGHRS and CDR2 is YFSETQ. This CDR3 comprises 14 residues. Trimming cost V 1 base and J 5 bases, with 12 bases left between them. CDR3 in DNA: TGCGCCAGCAGCTTGTCAGGAGGGGTGGAGACCCAGTACTTC. Amino acids: CASSLSGGVETQYF.

The CDR3 DNA is TGTGCCAGCAAACAGGGAGGGTCTAGCACAGATACGCAGTATTTT. This encodes CASKQGGSSTDTQYF. The rearrangement uses TRBV7-3 and TRBJ2-3; D possibly corresponds to TRBD2 (7 bases). CDR3 length equals 15 residues. V was cut by 7 bases and J by 0 bases, with 14 bases left in between. Germline CDR1 reads SGHTA; CDR2 reads FQGTGA.

The genes are TRBV10-3 and TRBJ2-3; D is uncertain. The CDR3 is made up of 15 amino acids. The germline CDR1 and CDR2 sequences are ENHRY and SYGVKD. The V end lost 5 bases, the J end lost 0 bases, and 12 bases lay between the germline ends. The CDR3 nucleotides read TGTGCCATCAGTCCTTTGCAGGTTAGCACAGATACGCAGTATTTT. Translating it yields CAISPLQVSTDTQYF.

CDR3 sequence reads: CASSRTGTYNEQFF. Written as DNA, the CDR3 is TGTGCCAGCAGCCGTACAGGGACATACAATGAGCAGTTCTTC. The rearrangement joins TRBV7-9 to TRBJ2-1, with D maybe TRBD1 (6 bases). CDR1 is SEHNR, CDR2 FQNEAQ, per germline (reference sequence). The CDR3 has 14 amino acids. V was trimmed by 5 bases and J by 4 bases, leaving 12 bases between them.

This clone occurred a few times. This chain connects TRBV27 to TRBJ1-5, with 11 bases lining up with TRBD1. This CDR3 is 15 amino acids long. CDR1 MNHEY and CDR2 SMNVEV come from the germline V gene (reference sequence). The trim removed 5 bases at V and 5 bases at J, leaving 5 bases unmatched. In nucleotides, the CDR3 is TGTGCCAGCAGTAGAAGGACAGGGGGCGATCAGCCCCAGCATTTT. It specifies CASSRRTGGDQPQHF.

This chain connects TRBV7-2 to TRBJ2-5; D is unclear. The CDR3 sequence is 16 residues long. Germline CDR1 is SGHTA and CDR2 is FQGNSA. Trimming cost V 2 bases and J 2 bases, with 15 bases left between them. CDR3 sequence: CASSLFSMSRQETQYF. CDR3 sequence (DNA): TGTGCCAGCAGCTTATTCAGTATGTCTAGGCAAGAGACCCAGTACTTC. Combining the CDR3 with reference TRBV7-2 and TRBJ2-5 gives the whole variable domain GAGVSQSPSNKVTEKGKDVELRCDPISGHTALYWYRQSLGQGLEFLIYFQGNSAPDKSGLPSDRFSAERTGGSVSTLTIQRTQQEDSAVYLCASSLFSMSRQETQYFGPGTRLLVL.

The chain employs TRBV7-8 and TRBJ2-3; D call uncertain. Germline CDR1 and CDR2: SGHVS and FQNEAQ. The CDR3 totals 12 residues. V was pared by 5 bases and J by 7 bases, with 10 bases between. CDR3 bases: TGTGCCAGCAGCCCGTCCAGTTATACGCAGTATTTT. Its translation: CASSPSSYTQYF.

J is TRBJ2-7 and V is TRBV10-2; 7 positions match TRBD1. The length of the CDR3 is 14 residues. Germline CDR1 reads WSHSY; CDR2 reads SAAADI. The ends lost 6 bases at V and 3 bases at J; junction bases unmatched: 8. DNA of the CDR3: TGCGCCAGCAGGAAAGACAGGGATTACTACGAGCAGTACTTC. Translated: CASRKDRDYYEQYF.

This chain links TRBV15 with TRBJ1-5; tentative D call: TRBD1 (6 bases). Per the germline V gene, CDR1 is LNHNV and CDR2 is YYDKDF (reference sequence). The CDR3 has 15 residues. With 0 bases removed from V and 3 bases from J, the gap between germline ends came to 9 bases. The CDR3 DNA follows: TGTGCCACCAGCAGAGACAGGGGAGCCAATCAGCCCCAGCATTTT. As protein: CATSRDRGANQPQHF. The variable domain in full, completed from reference TRBV15 and TRBJ1-5, reads DAMVIQNPRYQVTQFGKPVTLSCSQTLNHNVMYWYQQKSSQAPKLLFHYYDKDFNNEADTPDNFQSRRPNTSFCFLDIRSPGLGDTAMYLCATSRDRGANQPQHFGDGTRLSIL.

The V call is TRBV7-3, the J call TRBJ2-4; 7 bases line up with TRBD1. CDR3 size: 17 residues. Germline CDR1 and CDR2: SGHTA and FQGTGA. The J segment lost 3 bases and the V segment lost 2 bases, leaving 10 bases of the junction unmatched. CDR3 bases: TGTGCCAGCAGCTTATTATTAGGGACAGTACGCAAAAACATTCAGTACTTC. Its protein product is CASSLLLGTVRKNIQYF.

V gene TRBV24-1 combines with J gene TRBJ2-1; D might be TRBD1 (6 bases). CDR1 and CDR2 from the germline V gene are KGHDR and SFDVKD. Trimming took 3 bases from V and 6 from J, leaving 11 bases between them. This CDR3 has 14 amino acids. For the CDR3, the DNA is TGTGCCACCAGTGATCCTGACAGGCTCAATGAGCAGTTCTTC. Translated: CATSDPDRLNEQFF.

The gene calls are TRBV5-1 and TRBJ2-1, with 14 bases aligning to TRBD2. Unmatched junction bases numbered 10, after V lost 5 bases and J lost 6 bases. The germline V gene has CDR1 SGHRS and CDR2 YFSETQ. The CDR3 is 17 amino acids. This chain's CDR3 is CASSRGTSGSRGNEQFF. In nucleotides, the CDR3 is TGCGCCAGCAGTCGGGGGACTAGCGGGAGTCGGGGCAATGAGCAGTTCTTC.

This sequence joins TRBV7-2 and TRBJ2-1; TRBD2 agrees at 7 bases. V dropped 2 bases and J dropped 11; count of bases not matched to a gene: 9. Germline CDR1 and CDR2: SGHTA and FQGNSA. The CDR3 totals 14 residues. Here the CDR3 DNA reads TGTGCCAGCAGCTTACGGCGGGGGAGCCAAAAGCAGTTCTTC. It translates to CASSLRRGSQKQFF.

The chain joins TRBV9 to TRBJ2-5; TRBD2 aligns across 16 bases. Per germline, CDR1 SGDLS and CDR2 YYNGEE. CDR3 size: 19 residues. Germline trimming cut 4 bases from V and 4 bases from J; bases unmatched to any gene: 13. The CDR3 DNA follows: TGTGCCAGCAGCTCTACCGGGACTAGCGGGAGGGCCGGTGGAGAGACCCAGTACTTC. Its protein is CASSSTGTSGRAGGETQYF.

The V gene is TRBV29-1, the J gene TRBJ2-3; TRBD2 matches 7 bases. Per germline, CDR1 SQVTM and CDR2 ANQGSEA. CDR3 length: 10 amino acids. V dropped 7 bases and J dropped 6; count of bases not matched to a gene: 1. The CDR3 DNA reads TGCAGCGCCGGGGGGGATACGCAGTATTTT. Encoded protein: CSAGGDTQYF.